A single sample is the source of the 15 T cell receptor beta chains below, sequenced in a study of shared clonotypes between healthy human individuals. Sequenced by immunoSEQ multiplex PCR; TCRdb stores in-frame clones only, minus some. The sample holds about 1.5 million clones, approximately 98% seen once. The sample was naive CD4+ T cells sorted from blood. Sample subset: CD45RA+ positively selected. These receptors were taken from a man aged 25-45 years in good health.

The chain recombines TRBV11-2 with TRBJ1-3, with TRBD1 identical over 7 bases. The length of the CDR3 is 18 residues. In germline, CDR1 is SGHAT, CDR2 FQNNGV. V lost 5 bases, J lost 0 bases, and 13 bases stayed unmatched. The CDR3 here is CASSLSPGGSLSGNTIYF. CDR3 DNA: TGTGCCAGCAGCCTTTCGCCAGGGGGAAGTCTCTCTGGAAACACCATATATTTT.

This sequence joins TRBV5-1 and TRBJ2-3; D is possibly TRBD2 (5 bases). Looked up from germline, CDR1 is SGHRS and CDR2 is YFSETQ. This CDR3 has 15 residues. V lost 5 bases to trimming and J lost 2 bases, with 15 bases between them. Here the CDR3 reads CASREDPTHTDTQYF. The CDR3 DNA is TGCGCCAGCAGGGAGGACCCAACCCACACAGATACGCAGTATTTT.

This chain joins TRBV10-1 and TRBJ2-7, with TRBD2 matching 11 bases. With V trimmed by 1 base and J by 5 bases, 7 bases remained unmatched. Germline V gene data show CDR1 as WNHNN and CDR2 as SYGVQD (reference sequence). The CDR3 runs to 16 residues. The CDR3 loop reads CASSEWLAGGAHEQYF. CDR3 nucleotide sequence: TGCGCCAGCAGTGAGTGGCTAGCGGGGGGAGCCCACGAGCAGTACTTC.

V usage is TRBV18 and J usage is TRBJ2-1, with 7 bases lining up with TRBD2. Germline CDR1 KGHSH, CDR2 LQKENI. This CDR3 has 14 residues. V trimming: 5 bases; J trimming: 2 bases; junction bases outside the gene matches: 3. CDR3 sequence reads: CASSSSGTYNEQFF. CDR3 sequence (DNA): TGTGCCAGCTCATCTAGCGGAACCTACAATGAGCAGTTCTTC.

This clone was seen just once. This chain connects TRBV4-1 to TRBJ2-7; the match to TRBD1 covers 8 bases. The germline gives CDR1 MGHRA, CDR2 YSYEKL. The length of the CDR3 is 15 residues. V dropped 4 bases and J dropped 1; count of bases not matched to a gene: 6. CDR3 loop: CASSPNDRGSYEQYF. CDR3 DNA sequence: TGCGCCAGCAGCCCGAACGACAGGGGATCCTACGAGCAGTACTTC.

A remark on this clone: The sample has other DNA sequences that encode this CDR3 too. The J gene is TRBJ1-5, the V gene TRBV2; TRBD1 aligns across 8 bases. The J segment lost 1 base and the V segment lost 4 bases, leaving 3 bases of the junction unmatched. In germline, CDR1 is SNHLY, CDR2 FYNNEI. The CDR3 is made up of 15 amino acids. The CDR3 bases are TGTGCCAGCAGTGGAAGGACAGGGAGCAATCAGCCCCAGCATTTT. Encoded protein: CASSGRTGSNQPQHF.

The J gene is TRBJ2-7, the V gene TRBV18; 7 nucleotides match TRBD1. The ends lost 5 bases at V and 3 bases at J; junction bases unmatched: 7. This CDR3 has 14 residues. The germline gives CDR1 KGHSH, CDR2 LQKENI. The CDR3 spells CASSADRAVYEQYF. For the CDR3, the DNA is TGTGCCAGCTCAGCCGACAGGGCCGTCTACGAGCAGTACTTC.

The chain's CDR3 is CASSYLGRTYEQYF. For the CDR3, the DNA is TGTGCCAGCAGTTACTTGGGGAGAACCTACGAGCAGTACTTC. V gene TRBV6-5 combines with J gene TRBJ2-7, with TRBD2 as a possible D gene (5 bases). Germline V gene lookup returns CDR1 MNHEY and CDR2 SVGAGI. This CDR3 spans 14 amino acids. Trimming shortened V by 1 base and J by 2 bases, and 9 bases separated the two germline ends.

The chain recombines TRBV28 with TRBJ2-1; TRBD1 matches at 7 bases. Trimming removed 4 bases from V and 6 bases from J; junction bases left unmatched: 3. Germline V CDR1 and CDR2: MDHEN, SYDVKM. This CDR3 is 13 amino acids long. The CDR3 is CASSSDRLNEQFF. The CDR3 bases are TGTGCCAGCAGTTCGGACAGGCTCAATGAGCAGTTCTTC. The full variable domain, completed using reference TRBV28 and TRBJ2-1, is DVKVTQSSRYLVKRTGEKVFLECVQDMDHENMFWYRQDPGLGLRLIYFSYDVKMKEKGDIPEGYSVSREKKERFSLILESASTNQTSMYLCASSSDRLNEQFFGPGTRLTVL.

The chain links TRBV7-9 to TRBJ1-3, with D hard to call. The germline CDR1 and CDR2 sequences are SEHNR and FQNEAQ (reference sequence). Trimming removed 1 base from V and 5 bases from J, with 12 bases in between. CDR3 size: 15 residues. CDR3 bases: TGTGCCAGCAGCTTAGAAGGCCCTTCGCGAAACACCATATATTTT. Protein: CASSLEGPSRNTIYF.

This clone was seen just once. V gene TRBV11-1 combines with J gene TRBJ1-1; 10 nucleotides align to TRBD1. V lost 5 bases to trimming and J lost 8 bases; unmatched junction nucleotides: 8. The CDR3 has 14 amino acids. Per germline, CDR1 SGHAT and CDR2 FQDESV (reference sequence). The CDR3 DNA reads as TGTGCCAGCAGCCGAGACAGGGGGCTGGACGAAGCTTTCTTT. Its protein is CASSRDRGLDEAFF.

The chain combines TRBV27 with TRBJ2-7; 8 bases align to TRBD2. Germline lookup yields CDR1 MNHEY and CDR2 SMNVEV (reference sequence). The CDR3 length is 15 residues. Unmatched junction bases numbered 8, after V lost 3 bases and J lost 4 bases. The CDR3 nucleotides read TGTGCCAGCAGTTTCTCAGCGGGAGTTATGTACGAGCAGTACTTC. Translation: CASSFSAGVMYEQYF.

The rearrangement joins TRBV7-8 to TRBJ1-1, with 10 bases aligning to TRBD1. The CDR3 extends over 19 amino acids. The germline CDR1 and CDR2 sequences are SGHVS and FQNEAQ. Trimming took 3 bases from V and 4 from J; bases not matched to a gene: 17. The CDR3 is CASSFGNLRTGTGVTEAFF. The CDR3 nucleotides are TGTGCCAGCAGCTTCGGGAATCTCCGAACCGGGACAGGGGTCACTGAAGCTTTCTTT.

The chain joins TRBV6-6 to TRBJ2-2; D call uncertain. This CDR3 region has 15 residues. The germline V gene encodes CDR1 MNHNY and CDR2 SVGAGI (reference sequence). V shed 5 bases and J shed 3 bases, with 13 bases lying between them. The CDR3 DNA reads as TGTGCCAGCAGTCCCGACATCCCGTACACCGGGGAGCTGTTTTTT. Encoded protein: CASSPDIPYTGELFF.

DNA for the CDR3: TGTGCCAGCAGCTTAGGGACAGGGGGTTGGAAGGATACGCAGTATTTT. This translates into CASSLGTGGWKDTQYF. The genes are TRBV7-6 and TRBJ2-3; the match to TRBD1 covers 10 bases. V shed 1 base and J 6 bases; nucleotides not matched to a gene: 7. Germline CDR1 is SGHVS and CDR2 is FNYEAQ. The CDR3 loop spans 16 amino acids.